Following are 30 T cell receptor beta chains from one sample sequenced in a study of blood T cell repertoires in COVID-19. The assay was immunoSEQ multiplex PCR, and TCRdb's table has in-frame clones only and misses some. The sample holds 200,000 to 250,000 clones, 84% seen once. The sequencing input was PBMCs or T cells enriched from blood (not recorded which). These receptors came from a man aged 60 to 69 who had recovered from COVID-19.

The CDR3 spells CASNRDRVYTEAFF. Written as DNA, the CDR3 is TGTGCCAGCAACCGGGACAGGGTTTACACTGAAGCTTTCTTT. V and J are TRBV11-2 and TRBJ1-1; 9 bases agree with TRBD1. Germline values: CDR1 SGHAT, CDR2 FQNNGV. Trimming removed 7 bases from V and 3 bases from J; junction bases left unmatched: 6. The CDR3 loop spans 14 amino acids.

The genes are TRBV15 and TRBJ1-5, with 9 bases fitting TRBD1. CDR1 is LNHNV and CDR2 is YYDKDF in the germline V gene (reference sequence). The CDR3 has 16 residues. Losses at the gene ends were 3 bases for V and 3 bases for J; bases not matched to a gene: 6. In DNA, the CDR3 is TGTGCCACCAGCAGTGGGGACAGGGCTATCAATCAGCCCCAGCATTTT. It yields the protein CATSSGDRAINQPQHF.

The chain recombines TRBV27 with TRBJ1-1; 7 bases are a match to TRBD1. With 5 bases clipped from V and 11 bases from J, the junction kept 11 bases outside the gene matches. This CDR3 is 13 amino acids long. Looked up from germline, CDR1 is MNHEY and CDR2 is SMNVEV (reference sequence). The CDR3 sequence: CASSPTGVRDAFF. In nucleotides, the CDR3 is TGTGCCAGCAGTCCCACAGGGGTCCGGGATGCTTTCTTT.

V usage is TRBV7-9 and J usage is TRBJ1-5; 9 bases align to TRBD1. Germline values: CDR1 SEHNR, CDR2 FQNEAQ (reference sequence). The junction had 8 bases not matched to a gene; V was cut back by 4 bases and J by 4 bases. The CDR3 totals 16 residues. CDR3 bases: TGTGCCAGCAGCTCATGGGAGGGGACAGGGAATCAGCCCCAGCATTTT. Its translation: CASSSWEGTGNQPQHF.

The rearrangement links TRBV10-3 to TRBJ1-1, with D possibly matching TRBD1 (6 bases). Trimming took 6 bases from V and 2 from J, leaving 16 bases between them. CDR3 length: 15 residues. Germline V lookup: CDR1 ENHRY, CDR2 SYGVKD. As DNA, the CDR3 is TGTGCCATCAGGGACCTTTTGGGGGCAAACACTGAAGCTTTCTTT. It codes for CAIRDLLGANTEAFF.

V and J are TRBV7-8 and TRBJ1-2; TRBD1 matches at 7 bases. CDR3 length: 13 residues. The V gene end was trimmed by 5 bases and the J gene end by 8 bases; junction bases not matched to a gene: 8. CDR1 and CDR2 (germline): SGHVS, FQNEAQ. CDR3 nucleotide sequence: TGTGCCAGCAGCCCCCGGTCAGGGGGGGGCTACACCTTC. It is translated as CASSPRSGGGYTF.

The chain links TRBV11-3 to TRBJ1-4, with D maybe TRBD1 (5 bases). The CDR3 is made up of 16 amino acids. The germline gives CDR1 SGHNT, CDR2 YENEEA. V was cut by 4 bases and J by 7 bases, with 19 bases left in between. The CDR3 is CASSSGDGRRGEKLFF. The CDR3 nucleotides read TGTGCCAGCAGCTCCGGGGACGGCCGGCGGGGTGAAAAACTGTTTTTT.

The chain links TRBV5-6 to TRBJ1-1; a weak D match, TRBD1 (6 bases). Per germline, CDR1 SGHDT and CDR2 YYEEEE. The CDR3 length is 17 residues. V lost 0 bases, J lost 2 bases, and 17 bases lay in between. CDR3 protein: CASSLEAKGEYNTEAFF. The CDR3 DNA reads TGTGCCAGCAGCTTGGAGGCGAAGGGGGAATATAACACTGAAGCTTTCTTT.

The chain links TRBV5-1 to TRBJ1-1; unclear D gene. Germline-derived CDR1 and CDR2 are SGHRS and YFSETQ. V lost 1 base and J lost 1, with 11 bases in between. CDR3 size: 15 residues. CDR3 DNA: TGCGCCAGCAGCTTGTTTCCGGGTCCGAACACTGAAGCTTTCTTT. Its translation is CASSLFPGPNTEAFF.

The V gene is TRBV4-2, the J gene TRBJ2-2; 14 nucleotides agree with TRBD2. Germline CDR1 is LGHNA and CDR2 is YNFKEQ. The CDR3 runs 17 residues. V trimming: 3 bases; J trimming: 4 bases; junction bases outside the gene matches: 4. The CDR3 spells CASSQTSGGAVTGELFF. Here the CDR3 DNA reads TGTGCCAGCAGCCAGACTAGCGGGGGGGCGGTCACCGGGGAGCTGTTTTTT.

The V and J genes are TRBV12-3 or TRBV12-4 and TRBJ2-7, with 7 bases that match TRBD2. This CDR3 is built from 13 residues. The V and J ends lost 8 bases and 7 bases, in that order; junction bases with no gene match: 11. The DNA of the CDR3 is TGTGCCAGCGGGGGGGTTGGTGCGTGGGAGCAGTACTTC. Its protein is CASGGVGAWEQYF.

The chain joins TRBV7-2 to TRBJ2-1, with 11 bases identical to TRBD2. Germline V lookup: CDR1 SGHTA, CDR2 FQGNSA. V shed 4 bases, J shed 6 bases, and the junction held 8 bases outside the gene matches. The CDR3 has 16 residues. CDR3 DNA: TGTGCCAGCAGCTCTGATATAGCGGGGGGGCTCAATGAGCAGTTCTTC. It specifies CASSSDIAGGLNEQFF.

Written as DNA, the CDR3 is TGTGCCAGCATCCCCACTGAACAGAGGGATCAGCCCCAGCATTTT. It translates to CASIPTEQRDQPQHF. This sequence joins TRBV7-8 and TRBJ1-5; D not resolved. The germline CDR1 and CDR2 sequences are SGHVS and FQNEAQ. The length of the CDR3 is 15 residues. Trimming took 7 bases from V and 5 from J, leaving 18 bases between them.

The chain combines TRBV2 with TRBJ1-1; D is unclear. CDR3 length: 12 amino acids. Between the trimmed V and J ends, which lost 6 bases and 1 base, there was a span of 6 bases. Germline loops: CDR1 SNHLY, CDR2 FYNNEI. CDR3 coding DNA: TGTGCCAGCAGGCGCGGGAACACTGAAGCTTTCTTT. It is translated as CASRRGNTEAFF.

V and J are TRBV11-3 and TRBJ2-3, with a tentative D call TRBD2 (5 bases). V was shortened by 5 bases and J by 6 bases, with 18 bases between the two germline ends. The CDR3 covers 15 residues. Looked up from germline, CDR1 is SGHNT and CDR2 is YENEEA. Here the CDR3 DNA reads TGTGCCAGCAGCAAACGCCGGGGTTTGGTGGATACGCAGTATTTT. Protein: CASSKRRGLVDTQYF.

This chain joins TRBV7-9 and TRBJ1-6, with D maybe TRBD1 (6 bases). The germline V and J ends were trimmed by 6 bases and 9 bases, with 15 bases remaining between them. The V gene's germline CDR1 is SEHNR and CDR2 FQNEAQ (reference sequence). This CDR3 is built from 14 residues. DNA of the CDR3: TGTGCCAGCAGTGTACAGGGCTTCGGTTCACCCCTCCACTTT. Its translation: CASSVQGFGSPLHF.

The chain employs TRBV5-1 and TRBJ2-1, with TRBD2 matching over 7 bases. The CDR3 covers 15 residues. V gave up 2 bases and J gave up 7 bases; unmatched junction bases: 9. Per the germline V gene, CDR1 is SGHRS and CDR2 is YFSETQ. DNA of the CDR3: TGCGCCAGCAGCTTCCTGGGGGGGGAAGGGAATGAGCAGTTCTTC. It translates to CASSFLGGEGNEQFF. The full variable domain, in which reference TRBV5-1 and TRBJ2-1 provide the parts outside the CDR3, is KAGVTQTPRYLIKTRGQQVTLSCSPISGHRSVSWYQQTPGQGLQFLFEYFSETQRNKGNFPGRFSGRQFSNSRSEMNVSTLELGDSALYLCASSFLGGEGNEQFFGPGTRLTVL.

This chain links TRBV2 with TRBJ2-7; the D gene is possibly TRBD2 (5 bases). The V and J ends lost 7 bases and 5 bases respectively, with 18 bases between them. The germline CDR1 and CDR2 sequences are SNHLY and FYNNEI. The CDR3 loop spans 14 amino acids. The CDR3 here is CASKGWSRGHEQYF. The CDR3 DNA reads as TGTGCCAGCAAGGGATGGAGTAGAGGGCACGAGCAGTACTTC.

The V call is TRBV27, the J call TRBJ1-5; TRBD1 aligns across 7 bases. Looked up from germline, CDR1 is MNHEY and CDR2 is SMNVEV (reference sequence). The CDR3 loop spans 15 amino acids. J was trimmed by 3 bases and V by 8 bases; bases with no gene match: 10. This CDR3 is CASSGQFSPNQPQHF. The CDR3 DNA follows: TGTGCCAGCTCGGGACAGTTTTCCCCCAATCAGCCCCAGCATTTT.

The chain carries TRBV2 and TRBJ2-7, with D possibly TRBD1 on 6 matching bases. CDR1 is SNHLY and CDR2 is FYNNEI in the germline V gene. The CDR3 runs to 15 residues. V was clipped by 4 bases and J by 3 bases, with 16 bases between them. In DNA form, the CDR3 reads TGTGCCAGCAGTGGGGGGAATCAGGGGAGCTACGAGCAGTACTTC. This translates into CASSGGNQGSYEQYF.

J is TRBJ2-1 and V is TRBV15, with D maybe TRBD2 (5 bases). The CDR3 contains 16 residues. Per the germline V gene, CDR1 is LNHNV and CDR2 is YYDKDF (reference sequence). Trimming took 0 bases from V and 1 from J, leaving 10 bases between them. The CDR3 DNA is TGTGCCACCAGCAGAGAAGGACTGTTTTCCTACAATGAGCAGTTCTTC. Amino acid sequence: CATSREGLFSYNEQFF.

The genes are TRBV7-6 and TRBJ2-2; weak D call: TRBD1 (6 bases). CDR3 length equals 15 residues. Germline lookup yields CDR1 SGHVS and CDR2 FNYEAQ. V lost 4 bases and J lost 7, with 16 bases in between. The CDR3 sequence: CASSSNNRAGGELFF. CDR3 in DNA: TGTGCCAGCAGCTCTAACAACAGGGCCGGCGGGGAGCTGTTTTTT.

The chain couples TRBV10-3 to TRBJ2-7; 8 bases align to TRBD1. Germline CDR1 ENHRY, CDR2 SYGVKD. The CDR3 is 15 amino acids. Germline trimming cut 5 bases from V and 1 base from J; bases unmatched to any gene: 7. The CDR3 DNA reads as TGTGCCATCAGTCAGGGACAGGCCGGGTCCTACGAGCAGTACTTC. Translating it yields CAISQGQAGSYEQYF.

The gene calls are TRBV11-3 and TRBJ2-1, with 8 positions matching TRBD2. Germline CDR1 is SGHNT and CDR2 is YENEEA. The CDR3 loop spans 12 amino acids. The V segment lost 3 bases and the J segment 10 bases; nucleotides outside the gene matches: 2. The CDR3 loop reads CASSFSGEEQFF. The DNA of the CDR3 is TGTGCCAGCAGCTTTAGCGGGGAGGAGCAGTTCTTC.

The CDR3 protein is CASSPGQPDTDTQYF. In DNA, the CDR3 is TGTGCCAGCAGCCCGGGACAGCCCGACACAGATACGCAGTATTTT. This chain connects TRBV4-2 to TRBJ2-3; TRBD1 matches 7 bases. Germline-derived CDR1 and CDR2 are LGHNA and YNFKEQ. After removal of 4 bases from V and 2 bases from J, the junction contained 6 bases not matched to a gene. This CDR3 comprises 15 residues.

This chain links TRBV27 with TRBJ1-5; weak D call: TRBD1 (5 bases). The CDR3 is 16 residues long. Germline loops: CDR1 MNHEY, CDR2 SMNVEV (reference sequence). With 1 base removed from V and 6 bases from J, the gap between germline ends came to 16 bases. This CDR3 is CASSLFQGLAPQPQHF. CDR3 DNA: TGTGCCAGCAGTTTATTTCAGGGTCTGGCACCTCAGCCCCAGCATTTT.

The chain is built from TRBV10-2 and TRBJ2-1, with 11 bases lining up with TRBD2. Losses at the gene ends were 6 bases for V and 1 base for J; bases not matched to a gene: 5. This CDR3 is 16 amino acids long. Germline-derived CDR1 and CDR2 are WSHSY and SAAADI. The CDR3 is CASSQLAGDSYNEQFF. The CDR3 DNA sequence: TGCGCCAGCAGCCAACTAGCGGGGGATTCCTACAATGAGCAGTTCTTC.

This rearrangement joins TRBV3-1 (or the pseudogene TRBV3-2) to TRBJ1-2; TRBD1 matches at 7 bases. This CDR3 spans 14 amino acids. V trimming: 7 bases; J trimming: 4 bases; junction bases outside the gene matches: 9. The germline V gene has CDR1 LGHDT and CDR2 YNNKEL (reference sequence). CDR3 sequence: CASTPGGSGYGYTF. CDR3 nucleotides: TGTGCCAGCACCCCAGGGGGGTCGGGCTATGGCTACACCTTC.

The chain joins TRBV4-3 to TRBJ2-2; D call uncertain. CDR3 size: 14 residues. Germline V gene lookup returns CDR1 LGHNA and CDR2 YSLEER. Trimming pared 1 base from V and 3 bases from J, leaving 6 bases between. CDR3 loop: CASSQVSDTGELFF. The CDR3 DNA sequence: TGCGCCAGCAGCCAAGTTTCAGACACCGGGGAGCTGTTTTTT.

The V and J genes are TRBV18 and TRBJ2-7; a weak D match, TRBD1 (6 bases). The CDR3 runs 12 residues. V lost 8 bases to trimming and J lost 0 bases, with 8 bases between them. Germline CDR1 KGHSH, CDR2 LQKENI. The CDR3 bases are TGTGCCAGCCGACAGGTCTCCTACGAGCAGTACTTC. This translates into CASRQVSYEQYF.